The clone carrying this TCR beta chain was recorded once. The sample comes from a study of blood T cell repertoires in COVID-19. CDR1 SGDLS and CDR2 YYNGEE come from the germline V gene. The germline V and J ends were trimmed by 2 bases and 3 bases, with 9 bases remaining between them. The CDR3 is 14 amino acids. Profiled with immunoSEQ multiplex PCR; TCRdb holds only in-frame clones, not every one. This table holds some 21,000 clones, 80% to 90% found once. The sequencing input was peripheral blood. The chain links TRBV9 to TRBJ1-5; a possible D gene is TRBD1 (5 bases). The clonotype comes from a man between 65 and 85 years old with active COVID-19. CDR3 residues: CASSVDSDNQPQHF. The CDR3, as DNA: TGTGCCAGCAGCGTTGACAGCGACAATCAGCCCCAGCATTTT.